This TCR beta chain comes out of a study of CXCR3-negative and CXCR3-positive naive CD8 T cells (dated by TCRdb to about 2019). Broadly, across the study: In total, some 130 million TRB reads were obtained, corresponding to roughly 1.5 +/- 0.3 million reads per library. Data from 11 donors, pooled across two independent experiments, went into the diversity and physicochemical repertoire analyses. The TRBV-TRBJ cluster analysis covered naive subsets from 5 donors and memory cells from 3 donors. General findings and caveats noted by the study authors: CXCR3 expression partially decreased after cryopreservation, so most assays used freshly isolated PBMCs. Both naive subsets had comparably high repertoire diversity, while memory CD8+ T cells had much lower repertoire diversity. Compared with CXCR3-negative naive cells, CXCR3-positive naive cells had TRB CDR3s with higher hydrophobicity (lower Kidera factor 4), lower energy, and higher strength and volume indices. Because surface CD5, which has been linked to self-reactivity in mice, was comparable between naive subsets, TCR interaction strength was also inferred from TRB CDR3 physicochemical properties. Similar TRBV-TRBJ usage was shown by naive CXCR3-negative and CXCR3-positive cells from the same donor, whereas distinct patterns were shown by memory cells.

The sequencing machine was a NextSeq 550. The Human TCR Profiling Kit (MiLaboratory) was used to prepare UMI-labeled 5' RACE TRB cDNA libraries. cDNA synthesis used the entire amount of extracted RNA, and PCR amplification then used the entire amount of cDNA produced. Libraries were prepared in parallel with an identical number of PCR cycles. In the authors' own workflow: With a minimum of two reads required per UMI, MIGEC and MiXCR pulled out about 49,000 +/- 11,000 unique UMI-labeled TRB cDNA molecules from each library. An average of around 40,000 +/- 10,000 functional in-frame TRB CDR3 nucleotide clonotypes without stop codons was found per library. After each sample was downsampled to 5000 UMI-labeled TRB molecules, VDJtools was used to calculate diversity metrics such as normalized Shannon-Wiener and Chao1. VDJtools computed clonotype-size-weighted physicochemical properties of the central five CDR3 residues: interaction energy, strength, volume and Kidera factor 4. Each entry corresponds to one CDR3 protein sequence from reads that TCRdb reprocessed, and DNA is not given. TCRdb, not the original authors, processed these V and J calls. This sample's clone table shows 7,000 to 8,500 distinct CDR3 sequences. The biggest ten clones account for 1.5% of the sample.

Each CD8+ T cell subset was flow-sorted in triplicate, with roughly 330,000 cells per subset placed directly into RLT lysis buffer. To exclude memory contaminants, naive CD8+ T cells were stringently defined as CD45RO-CCR7+CD27+CD95-. Peripheral blood mononuclear cells were isolated from buffy coats using standard density gradient centrifugation. Naive CXCR3-negative and CXCR3-positive CD8+ T cells were flow-sorted on a FACSAria III. Total RNA was extracted from sorted cells with an RNeasy Mini Kit. No count is recorded, yet this clonotype rates as medium-sized (0.01 to 0.1%) from its frequency. This receptor's antigen is unknown. Per the germline V gene, ENHRY is the CDR1 and SYGVKD is the CDR2. The CDR3 sequence holds 14 residues, the cysteine and phenylalanine included. The nucleotide record is missing.

Sequencing used naive CXCR3+ CD8+ T cells from blood. Explained via the paper, the cell subset or site label denotes: CD45RO-CCR7+CD27+CD95- naive CD8+ T cells expressing CXCR3 (TNR3+). The receptor comes from a human donor in good health. Some clones in this sample may be carry-over from other donors' samples. The sequence links TRBV10-3 to TRBJ2-1; TCRdb's D call, TRBD1, is unchecked because there is no DNA. The CDR3 reads as follows: CAISVSTGGNEQFF.